The rows below give T cell receptor beta chains drawn from one sample of a study of beta chain features in type 1 diabetes. Produced via immunoSEQ multiplex PCR; TCRdb's table is partial and in-frame only. In the table there are 250,000 to 350,000 clones, 14% of which are singletons. The sequenced material came from central memory CD4+ T cells from blood. The receptors derive from a man younger than 45 in good health. Each CDR3 is given with its conserved first and last residue. The D gene is left open where the match is weak. A clone size is listed for some rows: how often the clone was seen (once, few, many), or a class if it is expanded.

len: 14
j_gene: TRBJ2-2
abundance: few
d_gene: NA
v_gene: TRBV27
CDR3nt: TGTGCCAGCAGTTTTCCCAGGGTCCCCGGGGAGCTGTTTTTT
CDR3aa: CASSFPRVPGELFF

len: 14
j_gene: TRBJ2-1
abundance: few
d_gene: NA
v_gene: TRBV15
CDR3nt: TGTGCCACCAGCAGAGGGAACTCCTACAATGAGCAGTTCTTC
CDR3aa: CATSRGNSYNEQFF

len: 18
j_gene: TRBJ2-6
abundance: few
d_gene: NA
v_gene: TRBV4-3
CDR3nt: TGCGCCAGCAGCCAAGACCGGGCAAAAAGCTCTGGGGCCAACGTCCTGACTTTC
CDR3aa: CASSQDRAKSSGANVLTF

len: 13
j_gene: TRBJ1-1
abundance: many
d_gene: NA
v_gene: TRBV18
CDR3nt: TGTGCCAGCTCCTCCCACAGTAACACTGAAGCTTTCTTT
CDR3aa: CASSSHSNTEAFF

len: 15
j_gene: TRBJ1-5
abundance: few
d_gene: NA
v_gene: TRBV27
CDR3nt: TGTGCCAGCAGTCCTCAAGGGGTACTCAATCAGCCCCAGCATTTT
CDR3aa: CASSPQGVLNQPQHF

len: 11
j_gene: TRBJ2-1
abundance: NA
d_gene: TRBD2
v_gene: TRBV6-6
CDR3nt: TGTGCCCTCGGGGCTAGCGGGGAGAAGTTCTTC
CDR3aa: CALGASGEKFF

len: 14
j_gene: TRBJ2-1
abundance: few
d_gene: NA
v_gene: TRBV27
CDR3nt: TGTGCCAGCAGTAATGACAGGTCTACAAAGGTATCGTTCTTC
CDR3aa: CASSNDRSTKVSFF

len: 14
j_gene: TRBJ2-3
abundance: few
d_gene: TRBD2
v_gene: TRBV6-5
CDR3nt: TGTGCCAGCAGTGAGCGGGACTCCACAGATACGCAGTATTTT
CDR3aa: CASSERDSTDTQYF

len: 12
j_gene: TRBJ2-1
abundance: NA
d_gene: NA
v_gene: TRBV6-6
CDR3nt: TGTGCCAGCAGGGACGAGTACAATGAGCAGTTCTTC
CDR3aa: CASRDEYNEQFF

len: 13
j_gene: TRBJ2-5
abundance: many
d_gene: NA
v_gene: TRBV29-1
CDR3nt: TGCAGCGTTGACGGAAATTCGGGGGAGACCCAGTACTTC
CDR3aa: CSVDGNSGETQYF

len: 14
j_gene: TRBJ2-3
abundance: once
d_gene: NA
v_gene: TRBV27
CDR3nt: TGTGCCACCAGGGCCAGGGGCACCACAGATACGCAGTATTTT
CDR3aa: CATRARGTTDTQYF

len: 13
j_gene: TRBJ2-1
abundance: few
d_gene: NA
v_gene: TRBV11-3
CDR3nt: TGTGCCAGCAGCTTAGATAGGGCCCTTGAGCAGTTCTTC
CDR3aa: CASSLDRALEQFF

len: 17
j_gene: TRBJ2-1
abundance: few
d_gene: NA
v_gene: TRBV4-1
CDR3nt: TGCGCCAGCAGCCAAGGGTCAGGGTTTAGGACTTACAATGAGCAGTTCTTC
CDR3aa: CASSQGSGFRTYNEQFF

len: 15
j_gene: TRBJ2-7
abundance: few
d_gene: NA
v_gene: TRBV18
CDR3nt: TGTGCCAGCTCACCGTGGGCGGATCCAACCTTTGAGCAGTACTTC
CDR3aa: CASSPWADPTFEQYF

len: 16
j_gene: TRBJ2-5
abundance: few
d_gene: TRBD2
v_gene: TRBV7-7
CDR3nt: TGCGCCAGCAGCGATCAGTTTAGCGGGACTGCACAGACCCAGTACTTC
CDR3aa: CASSDQFSGTAQTQYF

len: 15
j_gene: TRBJ2-1
abundance: NA
d_gene: TRBD2
v_gene: TRBV27
CDR3nt: TGTGCCAGCAGACAACGTCTAGCGGAGGTCAATGAGCAGTTCTTC
CDR3aa: CASRQRLAEVNEQFF

len: 16
j_gene: TRBJ1-6
abundance: NA
d_gene: TRBD1
v_gene: TRBV4-1
CDR3nt: TGCGCCAGCAGCGAGACAGGGGGCTCCTATAATTCACCCCTCCACTTT
CDR3aa: CASSETGGSYNSPLHF

len: 15
j_gene: TRBJ1-2
abundance: few
d_gene: NA
v_gene: TRBV19
CDR3nt: TGTGCCAGTAGTATAGAGGGGGAGAGCGGCTATGGCTACACCTTC
CDR3aa: CASSIEGESGYGYTF

len: 15
j_gene: TRBJ1-4
abundance: NA
d_gene: NA
v_gene: TRBV5-1
CDR3nt: TGCGCCAGCAGCTCAACCGGGACGGGGGGTGAAAAACTGTTTTTT
CDR3aa: CASSSTGTGGEKLFF

len: 13
j_gene: TRBJ2-3
abundance: few
d_gene: TRBD2
v_gene: TRBV5-6
CDR3nt: TGTGCCAGCAGTGGGAGCGGGAGGGATACGCAGTATTTT
CDR3aa: CASSGSGRDTQYF

len: 13
j_gene: TRBJ2-1
abundance: few
d_gene: NA
v_gene: TRBV7-3
CDR3nt: TGTGCCAGCAGCCAAAGCTCCTACAATGAGCAGTTCTTC
CDR3aa: CASSQSSYNEQFF

len: 14
j_gene: TRBJ2-3
abundance: NA
d_gene: TRBD1
v_gene: TRBV6-5
CDR3nt: TGTGCCAGCAGTGAATCGACAGGGACGAATACGCAGTATTTT
CDR3aa: CASSESTGTNTQYF

len: 13
j_gene: TRBJ2-1
abundance: NA
d_gene: NA
v_gene: TRBV4-1
CDR3nt: TGCGCCAGCAGCCCCCGCAGGGGAGGAGAGCAGTTCTTC
CDR3aa: CASSPRRGGEQFF

len: 15
j_gene: TRBJ2-3
abundance: few
d_gene: NA
v_gene: TRBV7-2
CDR3nt: TGTGCCAGCAGCTTAAGCGCGCTCAGCACAGATACGCAGTATTTT
CDR3aa: CASSLSALSTDTQYF

len: 15
j_gene: TRBJ2-1
abundance: few
d_gene: TRBD2
v_gene: TRBV4-1
CDR3nt: TGCGCCAGCAGGTTAGCGGGAGGGGCCTACAATGAGCAGTTCTTC
CDR3aa: CASRLAGGAYNEQFF

len: 15
j_gene: TRBJ1-2
abundance: few
d_gene: NA
v_gene: TRBV4-1
CDR3nt: TGCGCCAGCAGCCAAGAGGAGATGAGTACTTATGGCTACACCTTC
CDR3aa: CASSQEEMSTYGYTF

len: 14
j_gene: TRBJ1-1
abundance: NA
d_gene: NA
v_gene: TRBV5-4
CDR3nt: TGTGCCAGCAGCTTGGGGGCAGGAAGCACTGAAGCTTTCTTT
CDR3aa: CASSLGAGSTEAFF

len: 14
j_gene: TRBJ1-2
abundance: few
d_gene: NA
v_gene: TRBV7-7
CDR3nt: TGTGCCAGCGCACCGCTTCGAGGAGACTATGGCTACACCTTC
CDR3aa: CASAPLRGDYGYTF

len: 16
j_gene: TRBJ2-1
abundance: few
d_gene: TRBD2
v_gene: TRBV25-1
CDR3nt: TGTGCCAGCAGTCCACCGAGGACTAGCGGGAGGAATGAGCAGTTCTTC
CDR3aa: CASSPPRTSGRNEQFF

len: 15
j_gene: TRBJ1-2
abundance: NA
d_gene: NA
v_gene: TRBV11-3
CDR3nt: TGTGCCAGCAGCTTAGATAGGGGGACGGTCTATGGCTACACCTTC
CDR3aa: CASSLDRGTVYGYTF

len: 16
j_gene: TRBJ2-3
abundance: NA
d_gene: NA
v_gene: TRBV30
CDR3nt: TGTGCCTGGAATCCCTTTGGGGAGTACCCGACAGATACGCAGTATTTT
CDR3aa: CAWNPFGEYPTDTQYF

len: 16
j_gene: TRBJ2-3
abundance: many
d_gene: TRBD2
v_gene: TRBV7-2
CDR3nt: TGCGCCAGCAGCCAAGGAGCAGCGGGGAGCACAGATACGCAGTATTTT
CDR3aa: CASSQGAAGSTDTQYF

len: 13
j_gene: TRBJ1-5
abundance: NA
d_gene: NA
v_gene: TRBV11-2
CDR3nt: TGTGCCAGCAGCTTAGACAGGAATCAGCCCCAGCATTTT
CDR3aa: CASSLDRNQPQHF

len: 13
j_gene: TRBJ1-3
abundance: few
d_gene: NA
v_gene: TRBV5-6
CDR3nt: TGTGCCAGCAGCCTCGTCTCTGGAAACACCATATATTTT
CDR3aa: CASSLVSGNTIYF

len: 15
j_gene: TRBJ1-3
abundance: NA
d_gene: TRBD1
v_gene: TRBV30
CDR3nt: TGTGCCTGGAGTTGGCAGGGGGCCGCTGGAAACACCATATATTTT
CDR3aa: CAWSWQGAAGNTIYF

len: 14
j_gene: TRBJ1-1
abundance: few
d_gene: NA
v_gene: TRBV13
CDR3nt: TGTGCCAGCAGCTTACGCCAGCTGAACACTGAAGCTTTCTTT
CDR3aa: CASSLRQLNTEAFF

len: 13
j_gene: TRBJ1-1
abundance: NA
d_gene: NA
v_gene: TRBV19
CDR3nt: TGTGCCAGTAACCCCCCCTATAGCACTGAAGCTTTCTTT
CDR3aa: CASNPPYSTEAFF

len: 14
j_gene: TRBJ1-5
abundance: few
d_gene: NA
v_gene: TRBV2
CDR3nt: TGTGCCAGCAGTGAAGATAGGGTGGTTCAGCCCCAGCATTTT
CDR3aa: CASSEDRVVQPQHF

len: 14
j_gene: TRBJ1-2
abundance: NA
d_gene: NA
v_gene: TRBV7-2
CDR3nt: TGTGCCAGCAGCTTAGAGGTGCTACCCTATGGCTACACCTTC
CDR3aa: CASSLEVLPYGYTF

len: 14
j_gene: TRBJ1-2
abundance: NA
d_gene: NA
v_gene: TRBV5-6
CDR3nt: TGTGCCAGCAGCTTCACAGGGCGATGGGAAGACTACACCTTC
CDR3aa: CASSFTGRWEDYTF

len: 15
j_gene: TRBJ2-1
abundance: few
d_gene: TRBD1
v_gene: TRBV7-3
CDR3nt: TGTGCCAGCAGCTTTAGGACAGGGCGCTACAATGAGCAGTTCTTC
CDR3aa: CASSFRTGRYNEQFF

len: 16
j_gene: TRBJ2-2
abundance: NA
d_gene: TRBD2
v_gene: TRBV4-3
CDR3nt: TGCGCCAGCAGCCAAGAGCCAGCGGGAGCGTCCGGGGAGCTGTTTTTT
CDR3aa: CASSQEPAGASGELFF

len: 14
j_gene: TRBJ2-1
abundance: few
d_gene: TRBD2
v_gene: TRBV29-1
CDR3nt: TGCAGCGCCGTGACTAGCGAGAACTACAATGAGCAGTTCTTC
CDR3aa: CSAVTSENYNEQFF